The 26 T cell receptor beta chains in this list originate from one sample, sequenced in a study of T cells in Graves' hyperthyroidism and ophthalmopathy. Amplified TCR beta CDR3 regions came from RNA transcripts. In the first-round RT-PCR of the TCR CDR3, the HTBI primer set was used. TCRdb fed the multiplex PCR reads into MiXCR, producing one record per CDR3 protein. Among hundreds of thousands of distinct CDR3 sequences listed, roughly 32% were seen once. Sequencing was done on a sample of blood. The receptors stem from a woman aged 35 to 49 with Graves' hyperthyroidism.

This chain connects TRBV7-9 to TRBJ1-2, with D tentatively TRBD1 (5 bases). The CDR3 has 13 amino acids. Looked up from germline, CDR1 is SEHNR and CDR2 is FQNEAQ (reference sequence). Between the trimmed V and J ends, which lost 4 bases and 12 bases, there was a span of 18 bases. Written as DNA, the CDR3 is TGTGCCAGCAGCTATGACAGAAGCTCTGGAAACACCTTC. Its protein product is CASSYDRSSGNTF. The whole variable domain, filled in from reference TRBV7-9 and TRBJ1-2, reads DTGVSQNPRHKITKRGQNVTFRCDPISEHNRLYWYRQTLGQGPEFLTYFQNEAQLEKSRLLSDRFSAERPKGSFSTLEIQRTEQGDSAMYLCASSYDRSSGNTFGSGTRLTVV.

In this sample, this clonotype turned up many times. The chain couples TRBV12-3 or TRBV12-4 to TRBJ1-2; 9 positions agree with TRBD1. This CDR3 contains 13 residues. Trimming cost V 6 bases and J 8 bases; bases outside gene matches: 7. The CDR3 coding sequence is TGTGCCAGCAGCCGGGACAGGGTTGGGGGCTACACCTTC. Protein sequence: CASSRDRVGGYTF.

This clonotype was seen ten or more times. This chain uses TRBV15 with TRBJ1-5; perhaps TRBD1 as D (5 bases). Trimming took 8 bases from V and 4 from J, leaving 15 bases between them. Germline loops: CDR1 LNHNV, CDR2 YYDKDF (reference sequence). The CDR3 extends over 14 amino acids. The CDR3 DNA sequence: TGTGCCACCGGAAAGGGCAGGGAGAATCAGCCCCAGCATTTT. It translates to CATGKGRENQPQHF.

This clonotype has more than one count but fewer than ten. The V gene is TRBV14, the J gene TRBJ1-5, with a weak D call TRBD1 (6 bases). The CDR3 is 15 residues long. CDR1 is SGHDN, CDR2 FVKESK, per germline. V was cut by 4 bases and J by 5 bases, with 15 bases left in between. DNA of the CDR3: TGTGCCAGCAGCCCCCAGGGGTTTCATCATCAGCCCCAGCATTTT. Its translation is CASSPQGFHHQPQHF.

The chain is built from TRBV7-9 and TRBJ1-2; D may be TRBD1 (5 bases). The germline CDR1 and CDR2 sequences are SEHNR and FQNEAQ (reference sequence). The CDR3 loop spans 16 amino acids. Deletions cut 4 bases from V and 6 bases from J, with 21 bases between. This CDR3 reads CASSSPWGPLGDGYTF. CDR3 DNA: TGTGCCAGCAGCTCCCCGTGGGGCCCCCTGGGAGATGGCTACACCTTC. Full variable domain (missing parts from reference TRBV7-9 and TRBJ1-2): DTGVSQNPRHKITKRGQNVTFRCDPISEHNRLYWYRQTLGQGPEFLTYFQNEAQLEKSRLLSDRFSAERPKGSFSTLEIQRTEQGDSAMYLCASSSPWGPLGDGYTFGSGTRLTVV.

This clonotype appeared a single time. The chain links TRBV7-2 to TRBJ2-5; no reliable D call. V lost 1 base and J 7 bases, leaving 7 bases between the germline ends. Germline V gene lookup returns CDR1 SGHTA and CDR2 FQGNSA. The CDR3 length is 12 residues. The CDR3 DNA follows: TGTGCCAGCAGCTTAGGATGGCGGACCCAGTACTTC. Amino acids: CASSLGWRTQYF.

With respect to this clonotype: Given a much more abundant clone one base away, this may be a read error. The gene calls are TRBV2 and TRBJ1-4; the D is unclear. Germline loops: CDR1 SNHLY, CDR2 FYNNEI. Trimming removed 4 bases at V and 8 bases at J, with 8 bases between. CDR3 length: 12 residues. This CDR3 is CASSVINEKLFF. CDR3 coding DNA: TGTGCCAGCAGTGTAATCAACGAAAAACTGTTTTTT. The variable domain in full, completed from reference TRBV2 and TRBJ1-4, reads EPEVTQTPSHQVTQMGQEVILRCVPISNHLYFYWYRQILGQKVEFLVSFYNNEISEKSEIFDDQFSVERPDGSNFTLKIRSTKLEDSAMYFCASSVINEKLFFGSGTQLSVL.

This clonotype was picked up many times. CDR3 in DNA: TGTGCCAGCAGCTTAGTGGGGACAGGGGGCATGGATCAGCCCCAGCATTTT. It encodes CASSLVGTGGMDQPQHF. This chain joins TRBV7-9 and TRBJ1-5, with 12 positions matching TRBD1. Germline trimming cut 1 base from V and 5 bases from J; bases unmatched to any gene: 6. The CDR3 sequence is 17 residues long. Germline CDR1 SEHNR, CDR2 FQNEAQ (reference sequence).

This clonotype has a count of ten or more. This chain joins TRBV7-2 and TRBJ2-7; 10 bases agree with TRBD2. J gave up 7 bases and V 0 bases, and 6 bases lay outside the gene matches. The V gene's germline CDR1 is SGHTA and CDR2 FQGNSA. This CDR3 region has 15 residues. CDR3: CASSLAGTSDWEQYF. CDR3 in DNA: TGTGCCAGCAGCTTAGCCGGGACTAGCGACTGGGAGCAGTACTTC.

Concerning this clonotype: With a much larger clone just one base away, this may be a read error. CDR3 sequence reads: CASGLNSGTIPTGNTIYF. CDR3 nucleotides: TGTGCCAGCGGCTTAAACTCCGGGACGATACCCACTGGAAACACCATATATTTT. The chain couples TRBV7-9 to TRBJ1-3; weak D call: TRBD1 (5 bases). Germline lookup yields CDR1 SEHNR and CDR2 FQNEAQ (reference sequence). The CDR3 sequence is 18 residues long.

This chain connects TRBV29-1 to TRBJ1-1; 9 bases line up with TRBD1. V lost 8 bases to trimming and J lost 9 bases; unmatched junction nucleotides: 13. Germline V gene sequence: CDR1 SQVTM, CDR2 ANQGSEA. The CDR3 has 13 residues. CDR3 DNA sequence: TGCAGCTCGGCCTCGGACAGGGGCCAAAAAGCTTTCTTT. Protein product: CSSASDRGQKAFF.

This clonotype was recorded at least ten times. The CDR3, as DNA: TGCAGCGTAGTCCTGGAGAGCAATCAGCCCCAGCATTTT. It is translated as CSVVLESNQPQHF. The chain recombines TRBV20-1 with TRBJ1-5; no clear D. CDR1 is DFQATT, CDR2 SNEGSKA, per germline (reference sequence). The CDR3 sequence is 13 residues long.

CDR3 DNA sequence: TGTGCCTGGAGTGAACTCAATCAGCCCCAGCATTTT. The encoded protein is CAWSELNQPQHF. The V call is TRBV5-6, the J call TRBJ1-5; D gene uncertain. Trimming removed 10 bases from V and 3 bases from J, with 11 bases in between. Germline CDR1 reads SGHDT; CDR2 reads YYEEEE. CDR3 length: 12 amino acids.

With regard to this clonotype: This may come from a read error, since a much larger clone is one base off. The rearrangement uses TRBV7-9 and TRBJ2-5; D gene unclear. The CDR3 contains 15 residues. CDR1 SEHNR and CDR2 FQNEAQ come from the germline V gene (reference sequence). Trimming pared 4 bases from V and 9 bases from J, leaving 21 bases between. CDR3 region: CASSSPRALFEAQYF. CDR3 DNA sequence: TGTGCCAGCAGCTCCCCCCGTGCCTTATTTGAGGCCCAGTACTTC. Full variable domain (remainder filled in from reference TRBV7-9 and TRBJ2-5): DTGVSQNPRHKITKRGQNVTFRCDPISEHNRLYWYRQTLGQGPEFLTYFQNEAQLEKSRLLSDRFSAERPKGSFSTLEIQRTEQGDSAMYLCASSSPRALFEAQYFGPGTRLLVL.

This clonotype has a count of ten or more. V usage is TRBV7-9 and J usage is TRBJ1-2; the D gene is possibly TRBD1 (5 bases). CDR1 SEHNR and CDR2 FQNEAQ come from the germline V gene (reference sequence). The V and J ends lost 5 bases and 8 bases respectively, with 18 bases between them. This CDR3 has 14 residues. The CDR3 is CASSLDGGPRGYTF. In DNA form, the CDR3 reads TGTGCCAGCAGCCTCGATGGGGGACCGAGGGGCTACACCTTC.

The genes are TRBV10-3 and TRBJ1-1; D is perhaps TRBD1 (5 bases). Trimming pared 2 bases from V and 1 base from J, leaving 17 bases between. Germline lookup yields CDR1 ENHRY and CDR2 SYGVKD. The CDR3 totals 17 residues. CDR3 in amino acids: CAISEKVDKSGNTEAFF. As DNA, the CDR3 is TGTGCCATCAGTGAGAAAGTGGACAAGAGTGGGAACACTGAAGCTTTCTTT.

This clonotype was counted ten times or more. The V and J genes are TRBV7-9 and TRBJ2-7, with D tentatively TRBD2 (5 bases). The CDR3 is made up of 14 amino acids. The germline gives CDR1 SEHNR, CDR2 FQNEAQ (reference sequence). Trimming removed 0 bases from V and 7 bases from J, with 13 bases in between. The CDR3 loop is CASSLAGVTREQYF. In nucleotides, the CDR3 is TGTGCCAGCAGCTTAGCGGGAGTGACGCGGGAGCAGTACTTC.

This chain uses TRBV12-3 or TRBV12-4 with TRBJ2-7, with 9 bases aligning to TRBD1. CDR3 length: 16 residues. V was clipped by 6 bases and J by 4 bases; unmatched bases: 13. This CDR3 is CASSQGASGTGYEQYF. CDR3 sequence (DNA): TGTGCCAGCAGCCAAGGGGCCTCCGGGACAGGGTACGAGCAGTACTTC.

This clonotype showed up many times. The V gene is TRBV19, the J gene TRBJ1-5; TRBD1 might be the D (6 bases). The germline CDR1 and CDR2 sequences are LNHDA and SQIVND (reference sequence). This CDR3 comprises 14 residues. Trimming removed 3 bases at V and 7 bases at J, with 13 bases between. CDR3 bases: TGTGCCAGTAGTATGCAGGGGAATCACCAGCCCCAGCATTTT. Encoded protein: CASSMQGNHQPQHF. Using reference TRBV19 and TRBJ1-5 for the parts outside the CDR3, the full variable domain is DGGITQSPKYLFRKEGQNVTLSCEQNLNHDAMYWYRQDPGQGLRLIYYSQIVNDFQKGDIAEGYSVSREKKESFPLTVTSAQKNPTAFYLCASSMQGNHQPQHFGDGTRLSIL.

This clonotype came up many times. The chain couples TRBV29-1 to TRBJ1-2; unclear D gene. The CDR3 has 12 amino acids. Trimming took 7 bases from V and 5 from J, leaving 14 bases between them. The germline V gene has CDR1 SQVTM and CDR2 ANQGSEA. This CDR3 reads CSARTSYYGYTF. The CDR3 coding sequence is TGCAGCGCCCGGACCTCATATTATGGCTACACCTTC.

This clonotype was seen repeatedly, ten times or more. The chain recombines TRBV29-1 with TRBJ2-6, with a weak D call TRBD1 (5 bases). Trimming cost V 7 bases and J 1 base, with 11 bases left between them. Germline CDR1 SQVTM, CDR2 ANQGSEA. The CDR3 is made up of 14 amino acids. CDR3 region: CSASAGSGANVLTF. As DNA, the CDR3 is TGCAGCGCTTCGGCAGGGTCTGGGGCCAACGTCCTGACTTTC.

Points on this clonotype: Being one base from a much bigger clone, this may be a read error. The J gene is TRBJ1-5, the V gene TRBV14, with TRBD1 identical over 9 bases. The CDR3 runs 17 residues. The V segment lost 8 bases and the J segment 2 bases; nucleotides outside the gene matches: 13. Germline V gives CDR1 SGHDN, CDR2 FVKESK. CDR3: CASAAWTGVGGNQPQHF. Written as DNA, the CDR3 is TGTGCCAGCGCAGCATGGACAGGGGTTGGTGGCAATCAGCCCCAGCATTTT.

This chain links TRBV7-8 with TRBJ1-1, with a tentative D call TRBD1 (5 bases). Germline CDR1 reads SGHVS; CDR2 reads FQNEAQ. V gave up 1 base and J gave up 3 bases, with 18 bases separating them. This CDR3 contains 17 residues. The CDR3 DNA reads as TGTGCCAGCAGCTTAGAGTTACAGGACACTTTTCACACTGAAGCTTTCTTT. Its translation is CASSLELQDTFHTEAFF.

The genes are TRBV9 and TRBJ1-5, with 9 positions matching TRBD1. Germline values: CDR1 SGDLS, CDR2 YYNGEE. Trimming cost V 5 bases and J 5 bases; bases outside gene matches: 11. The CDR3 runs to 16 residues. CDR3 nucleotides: TGTGCCAGCAGTCTAGACCCGACAGGGGGGGATCAGCCCCAGCATTTT. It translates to CASSLDPTGGDQPQHF.

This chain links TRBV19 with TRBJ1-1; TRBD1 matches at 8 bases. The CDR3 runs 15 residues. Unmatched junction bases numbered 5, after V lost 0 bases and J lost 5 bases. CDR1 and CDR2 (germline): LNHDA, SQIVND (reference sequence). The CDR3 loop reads CASSIDGTGGTEAFF. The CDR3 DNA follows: TGTGCCAGTAGTATAGATGGGACAGGTGGGACTGAAGCTTTCTTT.

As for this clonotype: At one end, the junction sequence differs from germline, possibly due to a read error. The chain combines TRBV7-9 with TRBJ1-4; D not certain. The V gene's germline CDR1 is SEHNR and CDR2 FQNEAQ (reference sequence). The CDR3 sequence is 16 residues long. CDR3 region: CASSQDIQSTNEKLFF. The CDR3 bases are TGCGCCAGCAGCCAAGACATACAATCCACTAATGAAAAACTGTTTTTT.